Listed below are T cell receptor beta chains from one sample, sequenced in a study of blood T cells in healthy people across ages. TCRdb itself ran the 5' RACE reads through MiXCR, one entry per CDR3 protein. The sample has about 680,000 distinct CDR3 sequences, roughly 49% seen once. Sequenced sample: blood. All receptors come from a woman aged 60-70 years in good health. Both conserved end residues are part of each CDR3. Each record gives: V gene, CDR3 protein.

TRBV5-1 | CASSLTRDTEAFF
TRBV27 | CASTLGQGNSPLHF
TRBV29-1 | CSVEEGYEQYF
TRBV7-3 | CASSLSGGTATDTQYF
TRBV20-1 | CSARDRRGRSYEQYF
TRBV24-1 | CATSPRPFITGGIYNEQFF
TRBV7-2 | CASSPTPLNNEQFF
TRBV7-3 | CASSPASPGHTGELFF
TRBV5-6 | CASSSGTSAQYEQYF
TRBV20-1 | CSALSLGTYNVYTF
TRBV2 | CASSGGSGGANIQYF
TRBV9 | CASSVDSYNEQFF
TRBV6-5 | CASSYSLRGFGETQYF
TRBV7-2 | CASSPGGTLYNEQYF
TRBV13 | CASSLGLSYNEQFF
TRBV7-6 | CASSRVSGVSYEQYF
TRBV20-1 | CSARRGSRTEAFF
TRBV7-9 | CASSTQGGGEAFF
TRBV2 | CASSGTGSSGANVLTF
TRBV7-2 | CASSLDPYEQYF
TRBV7-8 | CASSPYYEQFF
TRBV3-1 | CASSPRLAPFTDTQYF
TRBV6-5 | CASSYSPGAGANVLTF
TRBV6-6 | CASSYGDTPTQYF
TRBV9 | CASSVDLGGGNTEAFF
TRBV20-1 | CSVASGSQYEQYF